These 20 T cell receptor beta chains originate from one sample sequenced in a study of blood T cell repertoires in COVID-19. Method: immunoSEQ multiplex PCR; TCRdb's copy keeps in-frame clones and lacks some. The sample has about 140,000 clones, over 65% seen once. Material for sequencing was peripheral blood. All receptors derive from a human donor in a cohort sampled during active COVID-19.

The chain employs TRBV5-1 and TRBJ2-1; TRBD2 aligns across 15 bases. The germline V gene has CDR1 SGHRS and CDR2 YFSETQ. The CDR3 spans 18 residues. V gave up 7 bases and J gave up 5 bases; unmatched junction bases: 13. CDR3 sequence (DNA): TGCGCCAGCGCGGGACTAGCGGGAGGAATGAGGAAGAACAATGAGCAGTTCTTC. Translating it yields CASAGLAGGMRKNNEQFF.

This clone was recorded many times. The V call is TRBV21-1, the J call TRBJ2-7; the D segment call TRBD1 is taken from the table without a DNA check. TRBV21-1 is a known pseudogene. The CDR3 runs to 15 residues. The CDR3 is CASRSRQGASYEQYV. The CDR3 DNA follows: TGTGCCAGCAGAAGCAGACAGGGGGCTTCTTACGAGCAGTACGTC.

V usage is TRBV24-1 and J usage is TRBJ2-3; 7 bases are shared with TRBD2. The CDR3 has 16 residues. CDR1 is KGHDR and CDR2 is SFDVKD in the germline V gene. V trimming: 4 bases; J trimming: 1 base; junction bases outside the gene matches: 7. The CDR3 region has the DNA TGTGCCACCAGTGACCAAGCGGGACCTGGCACAGATACGCAGTATTTT. It codes for CATSDQAGPGTDTQYF.

The chain has TRBV18 and TRBJ2-3; D might be TRBD2 (5 bases). V shed 7 bases and J shed 0 bases, with 11 bases lying between them. This CDR3 has 14 amino acids. Germline values: CDR1 KGHSH, CDR2 LQKENI. CDR3 region: CASLQAASTDTQYF. For the CDR3, the DNA is TGTGCCAGCTTACAAGCGGCCAGCACAGATACGCAGTATTTT.

The rearrangement links TRBV7-3 to TRBJ2-1; D perhaps matches TRBD1 (6 bases). Germline CDR1 reads SGHTA; CDR2 reads FQGTGA. CDR3 size: 16 residues. V lost 3 bases and J 0 bases, leaving 12 bases between the germline ends. CDR3 region: CASSFNADSSYNEQFF. CDR3 sequence (DNA): TGTGCCAGCAGCTTTAACGCGGACAGCTCCTACAATGAGCAGTTCTTC.

This chain joins TRBV2 and TRBJ2-2, with D maybe TRBD2 (5 bases). Germline V gene data show CDR1 as SNHLY and CDR2 as FYNNEI. This CDR3 has 14 residues. Deletions cut 5 bases from V and 6 bases from J, with 13 bases between. CDR3 nucleotides: TGTGCCAGCAGTCCTGACCGGGAACCCGGGGAGCTGTTTTTT. Protein sequence: CASSPDREPGELFF.

This clone was seen many times. This chain uses TRBV14 with TRBJ1-6; no reliable D call. The germline CDR1 and CDR2 sequences are SGHDN and FVKESK. Trimming took off 1 base at V and 7 bases at J, with 8 bases between the two ends. The length of the CDR3 is 14 residues. In DNA, the CDR3 is TGTGCCAGCAGCCAAGGACGGGAAAATTCACCCCTCCACTTT. It encodes CASSQGRENSPLHF. Using reference TRBV14 and TRBJ1-6 for the parts outside the CDR3, the full variable domain is EAGVTQFPSHSVIEKGQTVTLRCDPISGHDNLYWYRRVMGKEIKFLLHFVKESKQDESGMPNNRFLAERTGGTYSTLKVQPAELEDSGVYFCASSQGRENSPLHFGNGTRLTVT.

The rearrangement uses TRBV7-9 and TRBJ1-2; D remains ambiguous. Germline CDR1 and CDR2: SEHNR and FQNEAQ (reference sequence). The CDR3 is made up of 15 amino acids. The ends were cut back, 1 base at V and 0 bases at J, with 9 bases in the middle. For the CDR3, the DNA is TGTGCCAGCAGCTTAGTTCTACGGGCTAACTATGGCTACACCTTC. Translated: CASSLVLRANYGYTF.

The CDR3, as DNA: TGTGCCAGCAGCTTTTCCGGGACTAGCCGCACAGATACGCAGTATTTT. Translation: CASSFSGTSRTDTQYF. The chain carries TRBV13 and TRBJ2-3; 9 bases fit TRBD2. In germline, CDR1 is PRHDT, CDR2 FYEKMQ (reference sequence). V was clipped by 3 bases and J by 1 base; unmatched bases: 5. This CDR3 has 16 amino acids.

On this clone: At the DNA level, this CDR3 is encoded by other sequences in the same sample as well. The chain is built from TRBV7-2 and TRBJ2-7, with D perhaps matching TRBD1 (6 bases). CDR1 is SGHTA and CDR2 is FQGNSA in the germline V gene. Trimming shortened V by 5 bases and J by 4 bases, and 9 bases separated the two germline ends. This CDR3 comprises 12 residues. CDR3 nucleotide sequence: TGTGCCAGCAGCCCAACAGGGTACGAGCAGTACTTC. This encodes CASSPTGYEQYF.

The J gene is TRBJ2-7, the V gene TRBV2, with 9 nucleotides matching TRBD1. The CDR3 totals 12 residues. CDR1 is SNHLY and CDR2 is FYNNEI in the germline V gene. The trim removed 6 bases at V and 3 bases at J, leaving 0 bases unmatched. Written as DNA, the CDR3 is TGTGCCAGCAGGACAGGGGGCTACGAGCAGTACTTC. Encoded protein: CASRTGGYEQYF. The full variable domain, completed using reference TRBV2 and TRBJ2-7, is EPEVTQTPSHQVTQMGQEVILRCVPISNHLYFYWYRQILGQKVEFLVSFYNNEISEKSEIFDDQFSVERPDGSNFTLKIRSTKLEDSAMYFCASRTGGYEQYFGPGTRLTVT.

V gene TRBV19 combines with J gene TRBJ2-3; a weak D match, TRBD2 (6 bases). V was shortened by 0 bases and J by 1 base, with 8 bases between the two germline ends. Germline loops: CDR1 LNHDA, CDR2 SQIVND (reference sequence). This CDR3 region has 15 residues. CDR3 in DNA: TGTGCCAGTAGTATAGAGGGAGGAGGCACAGATACGCAGTATTTT. Protein sequence: CASSIEGGGTDTQYF.

This clone has only a few counts. The rearrangement uses TRBV4-1 and TRBJ2-2; the D gene is possibly TRBD1 (5 bases). Trimming shortened V by 0 bases and J by 5 bases, and 16 bases separated the two germline ends. The CDR3 has 17 amino acids. Germline values: CDR1 MGHRA, CDR2 YSYEKL. The CDR3 nucleotides read TGCGCCAGCAGCCAAGAAAAGGGAATTCAGGGTACCGGGGAGCTGTTTTTT. Its protein product is CASSQEKGIQGTGELFF.

This clone was seen only a few times. The V and J genes are TRBV11-1 and TRBJ2-1; D call uncertain. With 5 bases removed from V and 10 bases from J, the gap between germline ends came to 12 bases. CDR1 and CDR2 (germline): SGHAT, FQDESV (reference sequence). The CDR3 has 12 amino acids. The CDR3 nucleotides are TGTGCCAGCAGCAAGATTGCGGCAGAGCAGTTCTTC. This translates into CASSKIAAEQFF.

This chain links TRBV2 with TRBJ1-5; no clear D. The CDR3 is made up of 15 amino acids. CDR1 SNHLY and CDR2 FYNNEI come from the germline V gene. The V end lost 2 bases, the J end lost 3 bases, and 11 bases lay between the germline ends. CDR3 sequence: CASSESGIVNQPQHF. The CDR3, as DNA: TGTGCCAGCAGTGAATCCGGGATCGTCAATCAGCCCCAGCATTTT.

The chain recombines TRBV9 with TRBJ1-5; 10 positions agree with TRBD1. CDR1 is SGDLS and CDR2 is YYNGEE in the germline V gene. Germline trimming cut 3 bases from V and 2 bases from J; bases unmatched to any gene: 17. The length of the CDR3 is 20 residues. The CDR3: CASSADSSGTGEWGNQPQHF. The CDR3, as DNA: TGTGCCAGCAGCGCGGATTCATCAGGGACAGGGGAGTGGGGCAATCAGCCCCAGCATTTT.

This clone was counted only a few times. The chain couples TRBV9 to TRBJ1-6; possibly TRBD1 for D (5 bases). Looked up from germline, CDR1 is SGDLS and CDR2 is YYNGEE. The CDR3 totals 15 residues. Trimming removed 4 bases from V and 9 bases from J, with 17 bases in between. The CDR3 protein is CASSSTPGVSSPLHF. The CDR3 DNA reads as TGTGCCAGCAGCTCCACTCCGGGGGTTAGTTCACCCCTCCACTTT.

This chain joins TRBV7-3 and TRBJ2-7, with TRBD2 matching over 13 bases. Germline V gene sequence: CDR1 SGHTA, CDR2 FQGTGA. CDR3 length equals 16 residues. V gave up 5 bases and J gave up 3 bases; unmatched junction bases: 7. The CDR3 protein is CASSPTSGREIYEQYV. DNA of the CDR3: TGTGCCAGCAGCCCAACTAGCGGGAGGGAGATCTACGAGCAGTACGTC.

This clone was seen more than once but under ten times. The rearrangement links TRBV7-9 to TRBJ2-3; possibly TRBD2 for D (6 bases). The germline V gene encodes CDR1 SEHNR and CDR2 FQNEAQ (reference sequence). The CDR3 is 17 amino acids. Between the trimmed V and J ends, which lost 6 bases and 0 bases, there was a span of 19 bases. The CDR3 bases are TGTGCCAGCAGACCAAAGCCTGCGGGGCATAGCACAGATACGCAGTATTTT. Protein product: CASRPKPAGHSTDTQYF.

This clone appeared once. V gene TRBV5-6 combines with J gene TRBJ2-7, with D maybe TRBD2 (7 bases). The CDR3 has 16 residues. Germline loops: CDR1 SGHDT, CDR2 YYEEEE. Trimming removed 1 base from V and 7 bases from J, with 21 bases in between. The DNA of the CDR3 is TGTGCCAGCAGCTTGCTGGGACTGGGGGCCGGGGGGGAGCAGTACTTC. Translated, it gives CASSLLGLGAGGEQYF. Together with reference TRBV5-6 and TRBJ2-7, the CDR3 gives the full variable domain: DAGVTQSPTHLIKTRGQQVTLRCSPKSGHDTVSWYQQALGQGPQFIFQYYEEEERQRGNFPDRFSGHQFPNYSSELNVNALLLGDSALYLCASSLLGLGAGGEQYFGPGTRLTVT.